The 10 T cell receptor beta chains in this list originate from one sample, sequenced in a study of chronic HIV infection and antiretroviral therapy. Via MiXCR, TCRdb re-called the 5' RACE reads, giving one row per CDR3 protein. The sample has roughly 48,000 distinct CDR3 sequences, about a fifth seen once. Sequencing was done on a sample of peripheral blood. These receptors all stem from an adult who had HIV and had not received antiretroviral therapy, or was an uninfected healthy control (not recorded which).

The rearrangement joins TRBV30 to TRBJ1-1; D is unresolved. The CDR3 consists of 13 residues. V shed 4 bases and J shed 4 bases, with 13 bases lying between them. Germline V gives CDR1 GTSNPN, CDR2 SVGIG (reference sequence). CDR3 sequence reads: CAWNPAWGTEAFF. In DNA form, the CDR3 reads TGTGCCTGGAATCCTGCATGGGGCACTGAAGCTTTCTTT.

The CDR3 protein is CASRSGTNYEQYF. For the CDR3, the DNA is TGCGCCAGCAGATCCGGGACAAACTACGAGCAGTACTTC. The gene calls are TRBV10-2 and TRBJ2-7; a possible D gene is TRBD1 (6 bases). V lost 6 bases to trimming and J lost 3 bases, with 12 bases between them. The germline gives CDR1 WSHSY, CDR2 SAAADI. The CDR3 consists of 13 residues.

This rearrangement joins TRBV20-1 to TRBJ2-7; D possibly matches TRBD1 or TRBD2 (5 bases each). V was cut by 4 bases and J by 5 bases, with 9 bases left in between. Germline V gene lookup returns CDR1 DFQATT and CDR2 SNEGSKA (reference sequence). There are 11 residues in the CDR3. The DNA of the CDR3 is TGCAGTGCTACAGGGAGAAACGAGCAGTACTTC. Its translation: CSATGRNEQYF.

V usage is TRBV19 and J usage is TRBJ2-4; D is ambiguous. CDR3 length: 15 amino acids. Trimming took off 6 bases at V and 6 bases at J, with 18 bases between the two ends. Germline CDR1 reads LNHDA; CDR2 reads SQIVND (reference sequence). The CDR3 nucleotides read TGTGCCAGTAGGAAGCAGGCGGACGCCTCAAACATTCAGTACTTC. Amino acid sequence: CASRKQADASNIQYF.

The CDR3 DNA follows: TGTGCCAGCAGTTTAATGGTAGCGGATAGCAATCAGCCCCAGCATTTT. Translating it yields CASSLMVADSNQPQHF. V usage is TRBV28 and J usage is TRBJ1-5; D gene unclear. The CDR3 spans 16 residues. Germline V gene lookup returns CDR1 MDHEN and CDR2 SYDVKM. Trimming shortened V by 2 bases and J by 0 bases, and 11 bases separated the two germline ends.

The sample holds many counts of this clonotype. This chain joins TRBV4-1 and TRBJ1-1, with D maybe TRBD1 (5 bases). CDR3 length: 16 residues. V was shortened by 6 bases and J by 0 bases, with 17 bases between the two germline ends. Per germline, CDR1 MGHRA and CDR2 YSYEKL. The chain's CDR3 is CASSQQQGGMNTEAFF. CDR3 nucleotide sequence: TGCGCCAGCAGTCAACAGCAGGGCGGGATGAACACTGAAGCTTTCTTT.

This clonotype was seen many times. The chain employs TRBV24-1 and TRBJ1-2; no clear D gene. Looked up from germline, CDR1 is KGHDR and CDR2 is SFDVKD. This CDR3 has 14 amino acids. Trimming took off 10 bases at V and 7 bases at J, with 21 bases between the two ends. In DNA form, the CDR3 reads TGTGCCACTCACGACGGCACACTCCCCGGTGGCTACACCTTC. This codes for CATHDGTLPGGYTF.

In this sample, this clonotype turned up many times. V gene TRBV6-4 combines with J gene TRBJ2-3; the match to TRBD1 covers 8 bases. This CDR3 spans 16 amino acids. V gave up 5 bases and J gave up 5 bases; unmatched junction bases: 12. CDR1 is MRHNA and CDR2 is SNTAGT in the germline V gene. This CDR3 reads CASSSSGQGGVDTQYF. DNA of the CDR3: TGTGCCAGCAGTTCCTCCGGACAGGGAGGTGTAGATACGCAGTATTTT.

In this sample, this clonotype turned up a few times. The chain couples TRBV28 to TRBJ1-1; 7 nucleotides match TRBD1. The CDR3 is 14 amino acids. In germline, CDR1 is MDHEN, CDR2 SYDVKM. With 6 bases clipped from V and 6 bases from J, the junction kept 10 bases outside the gene matches. CDR3: CASSPGGRGAEAFF. The CDR3 DNA follows: TGTGCCAGCAGCCCAGGGGGTCGAGGGGCTGAAGCTTTCTTT.

This clonotype was detected ten times or more. This chain connects TRBV12-3 or TRBV12-4 to TRBJ1-2; D might be TRBD1 (6 bases). CDR3 length: 13 amino acids. Trimming left V 5 bases short and J 12 bases short, with 19 bases between. Here the CDR3 reads CASSIVGGSHDTF. CDR3 in DNA: TGTGCCAGCAGTATCGTAGGGGGGAGCCACGACACCTTC.